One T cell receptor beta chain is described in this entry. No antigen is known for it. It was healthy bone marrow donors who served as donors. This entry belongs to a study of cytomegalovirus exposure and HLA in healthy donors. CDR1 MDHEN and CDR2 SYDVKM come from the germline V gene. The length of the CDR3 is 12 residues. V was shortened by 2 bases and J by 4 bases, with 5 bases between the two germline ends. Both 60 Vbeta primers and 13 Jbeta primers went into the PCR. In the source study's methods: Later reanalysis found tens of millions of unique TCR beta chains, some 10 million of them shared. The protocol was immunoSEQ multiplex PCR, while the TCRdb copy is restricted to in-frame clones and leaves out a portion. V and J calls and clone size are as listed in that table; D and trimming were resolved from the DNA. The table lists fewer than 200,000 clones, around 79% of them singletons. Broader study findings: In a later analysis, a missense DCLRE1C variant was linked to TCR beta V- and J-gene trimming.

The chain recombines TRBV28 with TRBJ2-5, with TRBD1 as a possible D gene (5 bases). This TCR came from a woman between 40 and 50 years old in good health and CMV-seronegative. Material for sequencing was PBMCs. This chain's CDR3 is CASSLQGETQYF. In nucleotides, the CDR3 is TGTGCCAGCAGTTTACAGGGAGAGACCCAGTACTTC.